The source of this T cell receptor beta chain is a study of blood T cell repertoires in COVID-19. The length of the CDR3 is 18 residues. Germline V gene sequence: CDR1 LNHDA, CDR2 SQIVND (reference sequence). V lost 2 bases to trimming and J lost 0 bases, with 17 bases between them. In the authors' methods: Estimation of nucleated cell counts relied on the amplification of reference gene primers. Here immunoSEQ multiplex PCR was the method, and the copy in TCRdb shows in-frame clones only, minus some. V, J and clone size are those of that table, while D and trimming were read from the DNA. The sample holds approximately 170,000 clones, approximately 78% seen once.

The receptor was isolated from a human donor in a cohort sampled during active COVID-19. The sequenced sample was peripheral blood. The genes are TRBV19 and TRBJ2-1, with D perhaps matching TRBD2 (7 bases). This CDR3 is CASSIIGGGQGSYNEQFF. CDR3 nucleotides: TGTGCCAGTAGTATAATAGGGGGAGGGCAGGGCTCCTACAATGAGCAGTTCTTC.